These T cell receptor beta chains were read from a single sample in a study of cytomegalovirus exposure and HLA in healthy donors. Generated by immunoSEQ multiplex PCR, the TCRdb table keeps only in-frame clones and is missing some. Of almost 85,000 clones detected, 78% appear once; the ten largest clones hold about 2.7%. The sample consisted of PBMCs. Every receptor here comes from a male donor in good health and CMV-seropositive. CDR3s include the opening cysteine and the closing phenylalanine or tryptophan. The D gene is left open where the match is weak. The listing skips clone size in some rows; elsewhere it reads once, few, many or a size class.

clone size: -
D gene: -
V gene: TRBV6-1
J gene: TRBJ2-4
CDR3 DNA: TGTGCCAGCAGTGTTTTTCAGGGCGTTCTGTACTTC
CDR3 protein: CASSVFQGVLYF

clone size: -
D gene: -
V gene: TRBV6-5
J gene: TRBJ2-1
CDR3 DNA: TGTGCCAGCAGATCCGGGACTCGGCAGTTCTTC
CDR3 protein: CASRSGTRQFF

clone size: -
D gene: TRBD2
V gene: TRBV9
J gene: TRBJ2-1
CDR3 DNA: TGTGCCAGCAGCGTAGGCCTAGCGGGAACCGATGAGCAGTTCTTC
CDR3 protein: CASSVGLAGTDEQFF

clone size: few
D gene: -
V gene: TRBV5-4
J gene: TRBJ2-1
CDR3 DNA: TGTGCCAGCAGCTACCGCATCAGCGGGGAGCAGTTCTTC
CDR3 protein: CASSYRISGEQFF

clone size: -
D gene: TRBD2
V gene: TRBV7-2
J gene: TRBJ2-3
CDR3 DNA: TGTGCCAGCAGACGGGACTATGATTCAGATACGCAGTATTTT
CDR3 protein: CASRRDYDSDTQYF

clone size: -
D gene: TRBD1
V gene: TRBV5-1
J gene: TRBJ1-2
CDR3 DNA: TGCGCCAGCAGCCCATCGGTGGGGACAGGGGACTATGGCTACACCTTC
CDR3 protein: CASSPSVGTGDYGYTF

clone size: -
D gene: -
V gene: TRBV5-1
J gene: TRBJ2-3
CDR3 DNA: TGCGCCAGCCGAGGAACAGGGAGCACAGATACGCAGTATTTT
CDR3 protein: CASRGTGSTDTQYF

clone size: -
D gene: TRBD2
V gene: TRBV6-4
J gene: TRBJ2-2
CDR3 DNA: TGTGCCAGCAGTGATGGGACTAGCGGGAGAGTCACCGGGGAGCTGTTTTTT
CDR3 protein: CASSDGTSGRVTGELFF

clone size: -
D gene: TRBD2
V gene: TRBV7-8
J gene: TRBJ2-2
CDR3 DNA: TGTGCCAGCAAAGAAGCGGGAGGAACAGGGAACACCGGGGAGCTGTTTTTT
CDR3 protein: CASKEAGGTGNTGELFF

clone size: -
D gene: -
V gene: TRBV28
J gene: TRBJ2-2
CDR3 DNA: TGTGCCAGCAGTTCCGGGACAACTTACACCGGGGAGCTGTTTTTT
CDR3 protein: CASSSGTTYTGELFF

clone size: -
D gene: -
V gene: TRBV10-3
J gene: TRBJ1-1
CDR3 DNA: TGTGCCATCAGTTTGAGGGGGACGCCCGAAGCTTTCTTT
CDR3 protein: CAISLRGTPEAFF

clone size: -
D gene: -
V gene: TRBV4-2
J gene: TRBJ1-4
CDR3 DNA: TGTGCCAGCAGCCAACCACAGGGTACGTCTAATGAAAAACTGTTTTTT
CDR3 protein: CASSQPQGTSNEKLFF

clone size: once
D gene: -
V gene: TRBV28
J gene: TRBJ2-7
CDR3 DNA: TGTGCCAGCAGCCAGCAGCGCGGCGAGCAGTACTTC
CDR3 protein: CASSQQRGEQYF

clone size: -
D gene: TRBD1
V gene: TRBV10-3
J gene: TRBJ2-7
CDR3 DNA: TGTGCCATCAGTGGAAAGGGACAGGTGACTGGAGAGCAGTACTTC
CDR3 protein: CAISGKGQVTGEQYF

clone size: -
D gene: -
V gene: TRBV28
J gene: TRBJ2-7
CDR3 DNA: TGTGCCAGCATGCGGCACGAGCAGTACTTC
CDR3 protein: CASMRHEQYF

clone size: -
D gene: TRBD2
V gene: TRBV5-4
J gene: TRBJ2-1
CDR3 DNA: TGTGCCAGCAGAGGTGGCGGACTAGCGGTGTACAATGAGCAGTTCTTC
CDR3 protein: CASRGGGLAVYNEQFF

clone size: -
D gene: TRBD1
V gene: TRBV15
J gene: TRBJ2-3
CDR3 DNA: TGTGCCACCAGCAGGGCACAGGGGGGCACAGATACGCAGTATTTT
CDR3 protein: CATSRAQGGTDTQYF

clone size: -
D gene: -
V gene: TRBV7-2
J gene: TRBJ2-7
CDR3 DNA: TGTGCCAGCAGCTTAGCGGGGGCGCGCTACGAGCAGTACTTC
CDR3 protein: CASSLAGARYEQYF

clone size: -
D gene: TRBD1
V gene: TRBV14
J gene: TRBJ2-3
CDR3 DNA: TGTGCCAGCAGCCAGGGCAGGGGGAAGGCAGATACGCAGTATTTT
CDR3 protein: CASSQGRGKADTQYF

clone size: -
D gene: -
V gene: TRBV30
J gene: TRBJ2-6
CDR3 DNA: TGTGCCTGGAGTGTAGGAGGGTCTGGGGCCAACGTCCTGACTTTC
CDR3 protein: CAWSVGGSGANVLTF

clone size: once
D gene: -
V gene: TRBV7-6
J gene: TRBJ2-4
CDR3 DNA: TGTGCCAGCAGCCCCCTAGGGCGGGCGTTAGCCAAAAACATTCAGTACTTC
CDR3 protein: CASSPLGRALAKNIQYF

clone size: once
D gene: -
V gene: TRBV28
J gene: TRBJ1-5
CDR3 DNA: TGTGCCAGCAGTCCCTCCGGGTTTAGCAATCAGCCCCAGCATTTT
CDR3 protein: CASSPSGFSNQPQHF

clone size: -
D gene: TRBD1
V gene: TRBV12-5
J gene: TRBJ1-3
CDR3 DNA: TGTGCTAGTGGAGAGACAGGGTCTGGAAACACCATATATTTT
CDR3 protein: CASGETGSGNTIYF

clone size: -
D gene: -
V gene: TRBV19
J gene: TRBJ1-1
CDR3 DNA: TGTGCCAGTAGGATGACGAGGACAGCTATGAACACTGAAGCTTTCTTT
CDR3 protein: CASRMTRTAMNTEAFF

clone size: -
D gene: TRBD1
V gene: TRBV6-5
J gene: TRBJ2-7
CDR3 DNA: TGTGCCAGCAGTTACTCCCGACAGGGGCCCTACGAGCAGTACTTC
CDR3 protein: CASSYSRQGPYEQYF

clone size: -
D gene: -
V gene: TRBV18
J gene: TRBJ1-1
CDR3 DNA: TGTGCCAGCTCACCGTTCGCAGAGAACACTGAAGCTTTCTTT
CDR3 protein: CASSPFAENTEAFF

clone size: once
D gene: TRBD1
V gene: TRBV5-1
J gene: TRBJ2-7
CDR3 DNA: TGCGCCACCCGTCCCAGCCCCGGGACAGGGTTCCCTTACGAGCAGTACTTC
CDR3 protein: CATRPSPGTGFPYEQYF

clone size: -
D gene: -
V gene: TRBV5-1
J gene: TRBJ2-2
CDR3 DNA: TGCGCCAGCAGCTTGAGGCCTATACGGGCCGGGGAGCTGTTTTTT
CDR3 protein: CASSLRPIRAGELFF

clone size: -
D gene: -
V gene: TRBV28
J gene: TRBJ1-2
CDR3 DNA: TGTGCCAGCAGTTTCCTCCTTGGCGGCTACACCTTC
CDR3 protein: CASSFLLGGYTF

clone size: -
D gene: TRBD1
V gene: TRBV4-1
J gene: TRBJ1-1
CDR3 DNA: TGCGCCAGCAGCCAAATTTTGGGACAGGGGAACACTGAAGCTTTCTTT
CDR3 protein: CASSQILGQGNTEAFF

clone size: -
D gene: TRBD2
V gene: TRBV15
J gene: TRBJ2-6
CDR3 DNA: TGTGCCACCTTAAGGGACTCGGGGGGCTCTGGGGCCAACGTCCTGACTTTC
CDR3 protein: CATLRDSGGSGANVLTF

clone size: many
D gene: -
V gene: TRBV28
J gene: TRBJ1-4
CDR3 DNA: TGTGCCAGCACCCGACAGACAGTGCTGCAACGCACTCGGGATGAAAAACTGTTTTTT
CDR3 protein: CASTRQTVLQRTRDEKLFF

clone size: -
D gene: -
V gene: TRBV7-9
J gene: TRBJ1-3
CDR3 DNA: TGTGCCGGACGGGGGGGAAACACCATATATTTT
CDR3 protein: CAGRGGNTIYF

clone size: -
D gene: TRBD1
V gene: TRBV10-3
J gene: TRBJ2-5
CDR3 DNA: TGTGCCATCAGACGGGACAGGGGCTGGGAAGAGACCCAGTACTTC
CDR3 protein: CAIRRDRGWEETQYF

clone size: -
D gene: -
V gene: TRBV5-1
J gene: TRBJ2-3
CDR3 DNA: TGCGCCAGCGAGCGGACTCCCACAGATACGCAGTATTTT
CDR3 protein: CASERTPTDTQYF

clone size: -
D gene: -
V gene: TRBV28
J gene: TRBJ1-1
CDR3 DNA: TGTGCCAGCAGTTTATCCTTCAGGGACACTGAAGCTTTCTTT
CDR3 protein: CASSLSFRDTEAFF

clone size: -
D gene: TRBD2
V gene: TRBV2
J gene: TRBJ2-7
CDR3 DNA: TGTGCCAGTAGCCGGGGACTAGCATCTTTTGGGCAGTACTTC
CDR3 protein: CASSRGLASFGQYF

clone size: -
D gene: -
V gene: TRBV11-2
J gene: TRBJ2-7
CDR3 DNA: TGTGCCAGCAGCTTAGGGGGCCTATTCTCCTACGAGCAGTACTTC
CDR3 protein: CASSLGGLFSYEQYF

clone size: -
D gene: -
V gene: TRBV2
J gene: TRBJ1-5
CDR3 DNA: TGTGCCAGCAGAGCCAATGGAGAGGGCAATCAGCCCCAGCATTTT
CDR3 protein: CASRANGEGNQPQHF